The entry below describes one TCR beta chain. This sample is drawn from a study of blood T cell repertoires in COVID-19. CDR3 length: 17 amino acids. Germline CDR1 MDHEN, CDR2 SYDVKM. Losses at the gene ends were 6 bases for V and 6 bases for J; bases not matched to a gene: 18. Profiling relied on immunoSEQ multiplex PCR, and the TCRdb table lists in-frame clones only, not all of them. The sample holds approximately 220,000 clones, roughly 88% seen once. Material: PBMCs or T cells enriched from blood (not recorded which). This clonotype originated in a woman in her 40s with acute COVID-19. This rearrangement joins TRBV28 to TRBJ1-1; the match to TRBD1 covers 8 bases. CDR3 sequence reads: CASRSSKTGGVRAEAFF. The CDR3, as DNA: TGTGCCAGCAGGTCCTCGAAAACAGGGGGGGTTCGGGCTGAAGCTTTCTTT.